Sequencing of this T cell receptor (beta chain) was carried out in a study of T cell responses to AZD1222 COVID-19 vaccine. Study-level background: Whether given at about 4 or about 12 weeks, second doses were pooled.

Note on this clone: What it binds is not known.

Method: immunoSEQ multiplex PCR; TCRdb's copy keeps in-frame clones and lacks some. The data contain around 100,000 clones, roughly 90% of them singletons. Broader study findings: Among spike-specific TCRs, nearly half reportedly target unmutated variant regions. Seropositive AZD1222 recipients at baseline numbered only five or six. Spike as a whole was targeted by vaccine-associated CD4 TCRs, dominant at 160-218 and 743-854.

Germline V gene sequence: CDR1 SGHRS, CDR2 YFSETQ. Trimming cost V 2 bases and J 0 bases; bases outside gene matches: 4. The CDR3 contains 15 residues. The source material was peripheral blood, sampled on day 0 of AZD1222 vaccination. The chain employs TRBV5-1 and TRBJ1-2; 7 positions match TRBD1. This receptor was identified in an adult in good health. This CDR3 is CASSLGDSTNYGYTF. The CDR3 DNA follows: TGCGCCAGCAGCTTAGGGGACAGCACTAACTATGGCTACACCTTC.